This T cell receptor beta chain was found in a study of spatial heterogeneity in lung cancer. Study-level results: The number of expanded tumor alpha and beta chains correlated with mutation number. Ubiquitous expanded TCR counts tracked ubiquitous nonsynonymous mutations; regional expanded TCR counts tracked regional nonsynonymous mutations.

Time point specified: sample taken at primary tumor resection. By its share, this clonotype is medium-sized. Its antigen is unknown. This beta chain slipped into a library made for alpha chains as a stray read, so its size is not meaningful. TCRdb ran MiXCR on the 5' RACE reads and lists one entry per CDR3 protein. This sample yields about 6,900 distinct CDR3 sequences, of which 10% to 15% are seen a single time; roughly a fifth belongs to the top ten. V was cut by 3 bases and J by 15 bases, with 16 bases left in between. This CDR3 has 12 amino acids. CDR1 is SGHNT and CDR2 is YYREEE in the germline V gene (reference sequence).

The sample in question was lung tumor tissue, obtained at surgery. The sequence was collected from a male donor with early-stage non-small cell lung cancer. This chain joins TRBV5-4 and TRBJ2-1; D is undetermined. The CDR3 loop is CASSSQTRSRFF. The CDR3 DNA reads TGTGCCAGCAGCTCCCAAACACGCTCTCGGTTCTTC.